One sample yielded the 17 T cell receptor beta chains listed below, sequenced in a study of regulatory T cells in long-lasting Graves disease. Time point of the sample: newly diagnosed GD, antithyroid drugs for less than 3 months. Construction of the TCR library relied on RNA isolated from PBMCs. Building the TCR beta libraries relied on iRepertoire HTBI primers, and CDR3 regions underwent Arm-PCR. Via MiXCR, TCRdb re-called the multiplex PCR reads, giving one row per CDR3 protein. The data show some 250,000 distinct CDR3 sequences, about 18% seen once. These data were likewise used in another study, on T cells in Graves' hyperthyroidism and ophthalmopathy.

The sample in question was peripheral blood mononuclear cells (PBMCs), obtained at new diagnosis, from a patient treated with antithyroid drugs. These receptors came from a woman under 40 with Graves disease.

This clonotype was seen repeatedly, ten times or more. CDR3 loop: CSASQLAGGPGTDTQYF. The CDR3 bases are TGCAGTGCTAGTCAGCTAGCGGGGGGGCCCGGCACAGATACGCAGTATTTT. The rearrangement joins TRBV20-1 to TRBJ2-3; 12 bases map to TRBD2. Germline V CDR1 and CDR2: DFQATT, SNEGSKA (reference sequence). This CDR3 is built from 17 residues. J was trimmed by 1 base and V by 3 bases; bases with no gene match: 8.

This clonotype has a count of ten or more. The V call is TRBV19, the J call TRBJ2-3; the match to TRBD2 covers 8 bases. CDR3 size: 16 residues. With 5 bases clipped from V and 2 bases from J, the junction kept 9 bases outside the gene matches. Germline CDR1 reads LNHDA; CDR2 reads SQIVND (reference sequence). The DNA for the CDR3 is TGTGCCAGTAGTTCGGGACTAGGGATTCTCACAGATACGCAGTATTTT. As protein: CASSSGLGILTDTQYF. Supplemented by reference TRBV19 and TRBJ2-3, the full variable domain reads DGGITQSPKYLFRKEGQNVTLSCEQNLNHDAMYWYRQDPGQGLRLIYYSQIVNDFQKGDIAEGYSVSREKKESFPLTVTSAQKNPTAFYLCASSSGLGILTDTQYFGPGTRLTVL.

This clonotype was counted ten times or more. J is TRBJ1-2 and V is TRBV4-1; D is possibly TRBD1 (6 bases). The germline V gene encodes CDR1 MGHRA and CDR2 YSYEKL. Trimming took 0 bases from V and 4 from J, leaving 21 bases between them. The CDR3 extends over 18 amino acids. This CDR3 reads CASSQEWRRRGASYGYTF. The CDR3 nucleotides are TGCGCCAGCAGCCAAGAGTGGAGGAGGAGGGGGGCTTCCTATGGCTACACCTTC.

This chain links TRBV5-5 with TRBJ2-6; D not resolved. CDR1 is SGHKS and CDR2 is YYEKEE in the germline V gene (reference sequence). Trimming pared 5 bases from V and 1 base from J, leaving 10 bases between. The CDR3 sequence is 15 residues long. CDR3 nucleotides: TGTGCCAGCAGGGAAGGGAAATCTGGGGCCAACGTCCTGACTTTC. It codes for CASREGKSGANVLTF.

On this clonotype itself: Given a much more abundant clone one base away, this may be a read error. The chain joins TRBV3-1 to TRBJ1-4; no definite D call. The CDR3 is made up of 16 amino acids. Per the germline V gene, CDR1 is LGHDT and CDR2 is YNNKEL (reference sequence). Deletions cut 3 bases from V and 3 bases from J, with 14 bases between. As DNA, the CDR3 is TGTGCCAGCAGCCACCGACGCAGGACGGCTAATGAAAAACTGTTTTTT. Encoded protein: CASSHRRRTANEKLFF.

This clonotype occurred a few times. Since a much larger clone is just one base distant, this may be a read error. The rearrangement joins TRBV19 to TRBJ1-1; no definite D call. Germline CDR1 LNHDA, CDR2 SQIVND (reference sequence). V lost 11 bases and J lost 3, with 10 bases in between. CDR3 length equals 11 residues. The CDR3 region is CAGKGDTEAFF. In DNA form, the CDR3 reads TGTGCCGGTAAAGGAGACACTGAAGCTTTCTTT.

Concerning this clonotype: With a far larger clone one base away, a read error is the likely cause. CDR3 region: CASSSTTRLYEQYF. In nucleotides, the CDR3 is TGTGCCAGCAGCTCGACCACTAGACTGTACGAGCAGTACTTC. This chain uses TRBV7-2 with TRBJ2-7; possibly TRBD2 for D (5 bases). The CDR3 loop spans 14 amino acids. V was shortened by 4 bases and J by 4 bases, with 14 bases between the two germline ends. Germline lookup yields CDR1 SGHTA and CDR2 FQGNSA.

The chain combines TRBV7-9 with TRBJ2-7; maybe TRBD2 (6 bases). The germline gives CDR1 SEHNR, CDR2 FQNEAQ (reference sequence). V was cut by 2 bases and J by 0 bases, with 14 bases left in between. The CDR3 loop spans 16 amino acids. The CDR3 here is CASSLSVASASYEQYF. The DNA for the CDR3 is TGTGCCAGCAGCTTAAGTGTGGCTAGCGCCTCCTACGAGCAGTACTTC.

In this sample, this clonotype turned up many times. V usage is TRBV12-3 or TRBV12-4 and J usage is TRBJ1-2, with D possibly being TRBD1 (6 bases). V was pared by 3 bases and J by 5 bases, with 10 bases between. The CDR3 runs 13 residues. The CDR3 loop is CASSLGALYGYTF. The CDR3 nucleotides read TGTGCCAGCAGTTTGGGGGCTTTGTATGGCTACACCTTC.

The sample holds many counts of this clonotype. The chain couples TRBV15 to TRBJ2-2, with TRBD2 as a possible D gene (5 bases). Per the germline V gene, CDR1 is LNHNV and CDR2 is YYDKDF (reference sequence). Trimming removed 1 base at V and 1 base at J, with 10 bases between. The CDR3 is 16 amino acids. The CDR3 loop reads CATSRVGIGNTGELFF. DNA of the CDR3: TGTGCCACCAGCAGAGTCGGGATAGGGAACACCGGGGAGCTGTTTTTT.

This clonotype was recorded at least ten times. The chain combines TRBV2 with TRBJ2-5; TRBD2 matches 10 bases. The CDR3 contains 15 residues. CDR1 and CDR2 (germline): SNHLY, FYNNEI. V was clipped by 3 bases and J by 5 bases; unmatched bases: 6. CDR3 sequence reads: CASSDRLAGEETQYF. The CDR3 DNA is TGTGCCAGCAGTGACAGGCTAGCGGGGGAGGAGACCCAGTACTTC.

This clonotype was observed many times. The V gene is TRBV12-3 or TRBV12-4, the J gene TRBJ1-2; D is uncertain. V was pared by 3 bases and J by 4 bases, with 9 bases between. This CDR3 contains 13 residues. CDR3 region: CASSFGRTYGYTF. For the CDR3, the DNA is TGTGCCAGCAGTTTCGGCAGGACCTATGGCTACACCTTC.

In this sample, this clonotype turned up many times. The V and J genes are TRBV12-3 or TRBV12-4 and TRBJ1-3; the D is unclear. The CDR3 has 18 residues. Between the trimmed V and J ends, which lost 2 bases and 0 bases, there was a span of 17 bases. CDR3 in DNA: TGTGCCAGCAGTTTAAGGTCCACACGCGGGATCTCTGGAAACACCATATATTTT. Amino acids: CASSLRSTRGISGNTIYF.

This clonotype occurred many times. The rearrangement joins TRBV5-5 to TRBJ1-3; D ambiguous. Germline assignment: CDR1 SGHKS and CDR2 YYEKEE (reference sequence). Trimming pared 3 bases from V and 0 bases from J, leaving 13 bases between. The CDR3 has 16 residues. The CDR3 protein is CASSYRPLSSGNTIYF. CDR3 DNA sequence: TGTGCCAGCAGCTACCGTCCGTTGAGCTCTGGAAACACCATATATTTT.

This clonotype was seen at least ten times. DNA of the CDR3: TGTGCCAGCAGCCTCACAGATACGCAGTATTTT. Translated: CASSLTDTQYF. The chain has TRBV7-2 and TRBJ2-3; the D is unclear. The V gene lost 5 bases and the J gene lost 2 bases, with 2 bases spanning the gap. Germline V gene lookup returns CDR1 SGHTA and CDR2 FQGNSA. The CDR3 runs 11 residues.

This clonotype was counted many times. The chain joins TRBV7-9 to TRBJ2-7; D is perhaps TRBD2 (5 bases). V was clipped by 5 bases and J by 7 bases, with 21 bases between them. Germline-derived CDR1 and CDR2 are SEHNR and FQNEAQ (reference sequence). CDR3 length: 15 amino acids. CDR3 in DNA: TGTGCCAGCAGCACAACACTAGGGAATCCATGGGAGCAGTACTTC. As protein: CASSTTLGNPWEQYF. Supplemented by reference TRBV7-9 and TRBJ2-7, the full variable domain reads DTGVSQNPRHKITKRGQNVTFRCDPISEHNRLYWYRQTLGQGPEFLTYFQNEAQLEKSRLLSDRFSAERPKGSFSTLEIQRTEQGDSAMYLCASSTTLGNPWEQYFGPGTRLTVT.

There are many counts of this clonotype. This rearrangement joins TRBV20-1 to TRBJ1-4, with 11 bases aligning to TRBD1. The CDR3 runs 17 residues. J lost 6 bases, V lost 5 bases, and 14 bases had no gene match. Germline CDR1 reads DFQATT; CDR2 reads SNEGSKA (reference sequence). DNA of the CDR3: TGCAGTGCTCCTATCCGGGACAGGGGGATTGTAGATGAAAAACTGTTTTTT. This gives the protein CSAPIRDRGIVDEKLFF.